This T cell receptor beta chain was recorded in a study of technical replicates of blood from a few donors. Clones were read by immunoSEQ multiplex PCR, and TCRdb kept only the in-frame ones, dropping some. The table includes around 80,000 clones, just over 90% detected once. This clonotype was sampled from a human donor in good health. Sequenced input: T cells isolated from PBMCs.

The CDR3 DNA is TGTGCCAGCAGCTTCGGGACTGGTAATGAGCAGTTCTTC. This gives the protein CASSFGTGNEQFF. The V and J genes are TRBV5-4 and TRBJ2-1, with D possibly being TRBD2 (6 bases). The CDR3 is made up of 13 amino acids. Germline V gives CDR1 SGHNT, CDR2 YYREEE (reference sequence). The V end lost 2 bases, the J end lost 7 bases, and 10 bases lay between the germline ends.